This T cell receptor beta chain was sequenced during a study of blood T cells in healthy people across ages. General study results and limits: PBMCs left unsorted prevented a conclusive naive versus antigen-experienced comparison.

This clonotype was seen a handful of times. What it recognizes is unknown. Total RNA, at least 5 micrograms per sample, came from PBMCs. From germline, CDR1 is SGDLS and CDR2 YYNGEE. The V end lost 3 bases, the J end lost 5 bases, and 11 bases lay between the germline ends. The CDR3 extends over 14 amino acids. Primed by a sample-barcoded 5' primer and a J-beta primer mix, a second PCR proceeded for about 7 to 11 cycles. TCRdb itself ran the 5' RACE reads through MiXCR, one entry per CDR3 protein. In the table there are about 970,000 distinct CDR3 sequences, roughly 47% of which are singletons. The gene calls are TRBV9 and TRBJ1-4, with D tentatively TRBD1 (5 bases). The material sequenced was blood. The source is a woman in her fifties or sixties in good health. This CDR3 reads CASSAQWGNEKLFF. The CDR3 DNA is TGTGCCAGCAGCGCCCAATGGGGGAATGAAAAACTGTTTTTT. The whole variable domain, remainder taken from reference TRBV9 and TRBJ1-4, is DSGVTQTPKHLITATGQRVTLRCSPRSGDLSVYWYQQSLDQGLQFLIQYYNGEERAKGNILERFSAQQFPDLHSELNLSSLELGDSALYFCASSAQWGNEKLFFGSGTQLSVL.